This TCR beta chain derives from a study of T cell repertoires in cytomegalovirus infection. Study in general: TCR beta signatures that were public indicated CMV infection and matching HLA type. Findings and caveats of the study: There were carriers of CMV plus the relevant HLA, and cumulative public TCR beta family frequency identified them. HLA-C-restricted CMV-specific TCR beta clonotypes were dominant in the ex vivo response.

TCRdb itself ran the reads through MiXCR, one entry per CDR3 protein. The data hold around 100,000 distinct CDR3 sequences, with over 9.5% observed a single time. CDR1 is MGHDK, CDR2 SYGVNS, per germline. The CDR3 has 14 residues. Between the trimmed V and J ends, which lost 0 bases and 3 bases, there was a span of 9 bases. With regard to this clonotype: What it binds is not known.

Sequenced sample: PBMCs, sequenced either directly or after in vitro stimulation (not recorded which). The clonotype originates from a human donor in good health (CMV status not recorded). Some clones in this sample may be carry-over from other donors' samples. The chain employs TRBV25-1 and TRBJ2-7; D is undetermined. Written as DNA, the CDR3 is TGTGCCAGCAGTGAATACGCCCGAGTCTACGAGCAGTACGTC. Residues: CASSEYARVYEQYV.